This is a list of T cell receptor beta chains from one sample in a study of beta chain features in type 1 diabetes. TCRdb keeps only in-frame clones here, not all; method: immunoSEQ multiplex PCR. The data contain some 150,000 clones, about 8.7% of them singletons. The specimen was central memory CD4+ T cells from blood. The receptors here all came from a man between 18 and 35 years old in good health. Both conserved end residues are part of each CDR3. D genes are given only for firm matches. Where a row states a size, it is once, few, many or the class of an expanded clone; other rows omit it.

V gene,clone size,D gene,J gene,CDR3 protein,CDR3 DNA
TRBV7-3,few,TRBD2,TRBJ2-3,CASGMWGGGDTQYF,TGTGCCAGTGGCATGTGGGGGGGAGGAGATACGCAGTATTTT
TRBV27,.,.,TRBJ2-3,CASSFNRDTDTQYF,TGTGCCAGCAGTTTTAACCGCGACACAGATACGCAGTATTTT
TRBV27,few,.,TRBJ1-5,CASKRGDQPQHF,TGTGCCAGCAAGAGAGGAGATCAGCCCCAGCATTTT
TRBV10-2,few,.,TRBJ2-2,CASSSFGMQVGELFF,TGCGCCAGCAGTAGTTTCGGGATGCAGGTCGGGGAGCTGTTTTTT
TRBV7-9,few,.,TRBJ2-6,CASSLQWAVGNVLTF,TGTGCCAGCAGTCTCCAGTGGGCCGTGGGCAACGTCCTGACTTTC
TRBV4-2,.,TRBD2,TRBJ2-3,CASSQEGGGGRTDTQYF,TGTGCCAGCAGCCAAGAGGGCGGGGGGGGTCGCACAGATACGCAGTATTTT
TRBV4-1,.,TRBD1,TRBJ1-2,CASSQGKGQGEKGYTF,TGCGCCAGCAGCCAAGGCAAGGGACAGGGAGAGAAGGGCTACACCTTC
TRBV27,.,TRBD1,TRBJ2-7,CASSPAPQGTSYEQYF,TGTGCCAGCAGTCCCGCCCCACAGGGGACCTCCTACGAGCAGTACTTC
TRBV2,.,TRBD1,TRBJ2-7,CASTEDRLSEQYF,TGTGCCAGCACAGAGGACAGGCTCTCCGAGCAGTACTTC
TRBV6-1,.,TRBD1,TRBJ1-2,CASRADRADGYTF,TGTGCCAGCAGGGCGGACAGGGCGGATGGCTACACCTTC
TRBV25-1,few,TRBD1,TRBJ2-2,CASRTGADTGELFF,TGTGCCAGCAGGACAGGGGCGGACACCGGGGAGCTGTTTTTT
TRBV29-1,.,TRBD1,TRBJ1-4,CSARRGVANEKLFF,TGCAGCGCCCGCAGGGGGGTTGCTAATGAAAAACTGTTTTTT
TRBV4-2,few,TRBD1,TRBJ2-2,CASSQVRTGGNTGELFF,TGTGCCAGCAGCCAAGTCAGGACAGGGGGAAACACCGGGGAGCTGTTTTTT
TRBV30,many,TRBD1,TRBJ1-6,CAWQADRPYNSPLHF,TGTGCCTGGCAAGCGGACAGGCCCTATAATTCACCCCTCCACTTT
TRBV11-2,few,.,TRBJ2-1,CASSLAGTSYNEQFF,TGTGCCAGCAGTTTAGCAGGGACTTCCTACAATGAGCAGTTCTTC
TRBV7-2,.,.,TRBJ2-3,CASSARESTDTQYF,TGTGCCAGCAGCGCCCGAGAAAGCACAGATACGCAGTATTTT
TRBV5-1,.,.,TRBJ2-2,CASSLYGRDYTGELFF,TGCGCCAGCAGCTTGTATGGCAGGGATTACACCGGGGAGCTGTTTTTT
TRBV4-2,.,TRBD1,TRBJ1-1,CASSSGQLQNTEAFF,TGTGCCAGCAGCTCGGGACAGCTACAGAACACTGAAGCTTTCTTT
TRBV11-2,.,.,TRBJ1-2,CASSLDRGAGYGYTF,TGTGCCAGCAGCTTAGATCGGGGGGCGGGCTATGGCTACACCTTC
TRBV7-9,few,.,TRBJ2-7,CASSRQSSYEQYF,TGTGCCAGCAGCCGACAGAGCTCCTACGAGCAGTACTTC
TRBV11-3,few,TRBD2,TRBJ2-1,CASSPLAGGVVGEQFF,TGTGCCAGCAGCCCATTAGCGGGGGGTGTTGTTGGAGAGCAGTTCTTC
TRBV7-2,few,.,TRBJ2-2,CASSFKTGELFF,TGTGCCAGCAGCTTTAAAACCGGGGAGCTGTTTTTT